A single sample is the source of the 5 T cell receptor beta chains below, sequenced in a study of persistence of HIV-infected CD4 T cells. These receptors are not linked to any known antigen. The libraries were made with immunoSEQ version 4 in survey mode. Using immunoSEQ multiplex PCR, the repertoire was profiled, and TCRdb retains in-frame clones only, with some absent. The table lists just under 65,000 clones, about 69% of them singletons, with around 1.7% in the top ten. Overlapping HIV-1 Gag 15-mer peptides at 0.85 to 1 ug per peptide per mL were used. Memory cells lacking CD40L and CD69 with high CD45RO were sorted. The source material was CD4+ T cells sorted from PBMCs after approximately 18-hour stimulation, sampled from a patient who received antiretroviral therapy. These receptors originate from an adult man with HIV who was CMV-seropositive.

The chain recombines TRBV5-6 with TRBJ1-1; 9 bases are shared with TRBD1. The CDR3 runs 16 residues. Trimming took 0 bases from V and 7 from J; bases not matched to a gene: 10. In germline, CDR1 is SGHDT, CDR2 YYEEEE. CDR3 region: CASSLAGTGIDLEAFF. The DNA of the CDR3 is TGTGCCAGCAGCTTGGCGGGGACAGGGATCGACCTTGAAGCTTTCTTT.

The V gene is TRBV7-9, the J gene TRBJ2-1, with 7 bases lining up with TRBD1. In germline, CDR1 is SEHNR, CDR2 FQNEAQ (reference sequence). V was clipped by 4 bases and J by 6 bases; unmatched bases: 0. The CDR3 runs 12 residues. CDR3 bases: TGTGCCAGCAGCTCAGGGGGCAATGAGCAGTTCTTC. Translated, it gives CASSSGGNEQFF.

The chain couples TRBV19 to TRBJ2-7; TRBD1 matches 10 bases. This CDR3 contains 15 residues. V trimming: 5 bases; J trimming: 5 bases; junction bases outside the gene matches: 9. The germline V gene has CDR1 LNHDA and CDR2 SQIVND (reference sequence). The CDR3 sequence is CASSPYGTGVNEQYF. DNA for the CDR3: TGTGCCAGTAGTCCCTACGGGACAGGGGTTAACGAGCAGTACTTC.

In its sample, this clone was seen a few times. The chain joins TRBV27 to TRBJ1-1; TRBD1 agrees at 7 bases. The V segment lost 0 bases and the J segment 11 bases; nucleotides outside the gene matches: 9. There are 14 residues in the CDR3. Germline V lookup: CDR1 MNHEY, CDR2 SMNVEV (reference sequence). CDR3 residues: CASSLSRTGRRAFF. The DNA for the CDR3 is TGTGCCAGCAGTTTATCTCGGACAGGCCGGCGGGCTTTCTTT.

The chain uses TRBV28 and TRBJ1-5, with D possibly matching TRBD1 (5 bases). The CDR3 contains 15 residues. Germline V gives CDR1 MDHEN, CDR2 SYDVKM. The V and J ends lost 3 bases and 6 bases respectively, with 15 bases between them. Written as DNA, the CDR3 is TGTGCCAGCAGTTTTCCCCAGGCCCAGGGTCAGCCCCAGCATTTT. Protein: CASSFPQAQGQPQHF.